The 13 T cell receptor beta chains reported below all come from one sample, sequenced in a study of response to subunit inactivated influenza vaccine. MiXCR, run by TCRdb on the RT-PCR reads, gives a single entry per CDR3 protein. The sample includes over 450,000 distinct CDR3 sequences, under 15% of them seen just once. This material consisted of PBMCs from blood, taken 40 to 50 days after vaccination. The receptor source for this set is a man in his fifties or sixties who received an inactivated influenza vaccine.

The chain combines TRBV5-1 with TRBJ2-5; 10 bases map to TRBD2. The length of the CDR3 is 14 residues. Per the germline V gene, CDR1 is SGHRS and CDR2 is YFSETQ. Losses at the gene ends were 4 bases for V and 6 bases for J; bases not matched to a gene: 6. The CDR3 DNA is TGCGCCAGCAGCCCAAGCGGGGGGGCAAAGACCCAGTACTTC. Encoded protein: CASSPSGGAKTQYF.

The rearrangement joins TRBV7-2 to TRBJ1-2, with D uncertain. CDR3 size: 14 residues. Germline V gene lookup returns CDR1 SGHTA and CDR2 FQGNSA. V gave up 1 base and J gave up 6 bases, with 12 bases separating them. CDR3 protein: CASSLVSAIDGYTF. The CDR3 region has the DNA TGTGCCAGCAGCTTAGTGTCGGCTATCGATGGCTACACCTTC.

This clonotype was observed many times. The genes are TRBV12-3 or TRBV12-4 and TRBJ2-7; D might be TRBD2 (5 bases). The V end was cut by 1 base, the J end by 2 bases, with 9 bases between. This CDR3 has 14 amino acids. The CDR3 sequence is CASSLGTPPYEQYF. In DNA, the CDR3 is TGTGCCAGCAGTTTAGGGACTCCACCCTACGAGCAGTACTTC.

This clonotype has just a few counts. The rearrangement uses TRBV7-9 and TRBJ2-1; 7 bases fit TRBD2. The CDR3 runs to 15 residues. V trimming: 4 bases; J trimming: 7 bases; junction bases outside the gene matches: 10. Germline values: CDR1 SEHNR, CDR2 FQNEAQ (reference sequence). The CDR3 DNA reads TGTGCCAGCAGCTCGGTCCTGCGGGGAGGGAATGAGCAGTTCTTC. This translates into CASSSVLRGGNEQFF.

This chain links TRBV7-9 with TRBJ1-2; D not certain. Trimming pared 0 bases from V and 8 bases from J, leaving 7 bases between. The CDR3 spans 12 residues. In germline, CDR1 is SEHNR, CDR2 FQNEAQ (reference sequence). CDR3 DNA: TGTGCCAGCAGCTTAGCAATTGGCGGCTACACCTTC. This encodes CASSLAIGGYTF.

This sequence joins TRBV7-9 and TRBJ1-5, with 7 positions matching TRBD1. The CDR3 runs to 14 residues. V lost 5 bases and J lost 8; bases outside the gene matches: 9. The germline gives CDR1 SEHNR, CDR2 FQNEAQ (reference sequence). The CDR3 DNA is TGTGCCAGCAGCGAGGGACAGTTTAACGAGCCCCAGCATTTT. Translation gives CASSEGQFNEPQHF.

This clonotype has more than one count but fewer than ten. This chain joins TRBV20-1 and TRBJ2-1; TRBD1 matches at 8 bases. Germline CDR1 and CDR2: DFQATT and SNEGSKA (reference sequence). V was pared by 3 bases and J by 2 bases, with 6 bases of the junction left unmatched. This CDR3 spans 15 amino acids. CDR3 nucleotides: TGCAGTGCTAGGATCGCGGGACAGGCCTACAATGAGCAGTTCTTC. The encoded protein is CSARIAGQAYNEQFF.

This clonotype was seen only a few times. The gene calls are TRBV20-1 and TRBJ2-5, with D uncertain. The V end lost 1 base, the J end lost 0 bases, and 18 bases lay between the germline ends. CDR1 is DFQATT and CDR2 is SNEGSKA in the germline V gene (reference sequence). This CDR3 has 17 amino acids. The CDR3, as DNA: TGCAGTGCTAGAGGGTCCCGAGACACAGAGTACCAAGAGACCCAGTACTTC. Translation: CSARGSRDTEYQETQYF.

In this sample, this clonotype turned up many times. The chain uses TRBV12-3 or TRBV12-4 and TRBJ2-6; D remains unclear. The V end was cut by 6 bases, the J end by 0 bases, with 12 bases between. The CDR3 covers 16 residues. The CDR3: CASRTGKYSGANVLTF. As DNA, the CDR3 is TGTGCCAGCAGGACGGGTAAATACTCTGGGGCCAACGTCCTGACTTTC.

The rearrangement joins TRBV20-1 to TRBJ2-1, with 13 nucleotides matching TRBD2. The CDR3 extends over 16 amino acids. V gave up 5 bases and J gave up 4 bases; unmatched junction bases: 8. The germline CDR1 and CDR2 sequences are DFQATT and SNEGSKA (reference sequence). CDR3 region: CSARGGTSGTYNEQFF. In nucleotides, the CDR3 is TGCAGTGCTCGGGGCGGGACTAGCGGGACTTACAATGAGCAGTTCTTC.

This clonotype has just a few counts. The rearrangement links TRBV28 to TRBJ2-3, with TRBD1 matching 10 bases. Germline loops: CDR1 MDHEN, CDR2 SYDVKM. With V trimmed by 5 bases and J by 11 bases, 4 bases remained unmatched. CDR3 length equals 12 residues. CDR3 DNA: TGTGCCAGCAGTCCGGGACAGGGGTTGCAGTATTTT. Encoded protein: CASSPGQGLQYF.

V is TRBV7-9 and J is TRBJ2-5; D remains unclear. The germline V gene has CDR1 SEHNR and CDR2 FQNEAQ (reference sequence). V was shortened by 4 bases and J by 5 bases, with 5 bases between the two germline ends. CDR3 length: 11 residues. The CDR3 nucleotides are TGTGCCAGCAGCTCACACGAGACCCAGTACTTC. This sequence encodes CASSSHETQYF.

This clonotype turned up a few times. The V and J genes are TRBV4-1 and TRBJ2-7, with TRBD1 matching over 9 bases. With V trimmed by 5 bases and J by 3 bases, 8 bases remained unmatched. Germline CDR1 reads MGHRA; CDR2 reads YSYEKL. This CDR3 contains 15 residues. The CDR3 reads CASSVAGTGYYEQYF. The DNA of the CDR3 is TGCGCCAGCAGCGTCGCCGGGACAGGGTACTACGAGCAGTACTTC.